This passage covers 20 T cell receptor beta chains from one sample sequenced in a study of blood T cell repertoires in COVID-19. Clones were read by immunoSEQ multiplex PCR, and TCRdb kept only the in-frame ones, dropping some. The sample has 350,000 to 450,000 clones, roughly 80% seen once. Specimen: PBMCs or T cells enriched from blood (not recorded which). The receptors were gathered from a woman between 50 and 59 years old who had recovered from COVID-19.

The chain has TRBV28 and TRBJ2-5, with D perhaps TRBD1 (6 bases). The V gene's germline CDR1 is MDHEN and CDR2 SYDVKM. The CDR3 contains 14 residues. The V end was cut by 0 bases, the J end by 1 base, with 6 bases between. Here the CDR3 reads CASSLWTGQETQYF. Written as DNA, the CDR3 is TGTGCCAGCAGTTTATGGACAGGCCAAGAGACCCAGTACTTC.

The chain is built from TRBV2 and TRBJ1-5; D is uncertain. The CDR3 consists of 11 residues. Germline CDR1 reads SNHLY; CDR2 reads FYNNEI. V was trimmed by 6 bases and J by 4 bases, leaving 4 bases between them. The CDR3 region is CASRANQPQHF. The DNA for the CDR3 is TGTGCCAGCAGAGCGAATCAGCCCCAGCATTTT.

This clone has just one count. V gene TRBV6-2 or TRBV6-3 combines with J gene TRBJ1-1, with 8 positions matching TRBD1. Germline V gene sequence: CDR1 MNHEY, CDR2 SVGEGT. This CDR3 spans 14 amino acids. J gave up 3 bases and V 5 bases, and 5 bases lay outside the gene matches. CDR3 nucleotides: TGTGCCAGCAGTCCCCGGACAGGGCACACTGAAGCTTTCTTT. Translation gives CASSPRTGHTEAFF.

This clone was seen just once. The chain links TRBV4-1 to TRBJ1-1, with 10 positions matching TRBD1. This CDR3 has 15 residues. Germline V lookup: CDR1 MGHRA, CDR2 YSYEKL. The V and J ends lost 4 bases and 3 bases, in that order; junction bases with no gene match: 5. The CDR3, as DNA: TGCGCCAGCAGCCTGTTAGGGACAGGGGACACTGAAGCTTTCTTT. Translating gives CASSLLGTGDTEAFF.

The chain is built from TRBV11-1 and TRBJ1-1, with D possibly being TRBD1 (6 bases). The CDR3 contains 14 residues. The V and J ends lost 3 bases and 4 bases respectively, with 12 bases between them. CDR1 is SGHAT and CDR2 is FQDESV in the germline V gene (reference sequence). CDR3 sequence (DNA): TGTGCCAGCAGCTTTAGTCAGGGGAGCACTGAAGCTTTCTTT. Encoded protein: CASSFSQGSTEAFF.

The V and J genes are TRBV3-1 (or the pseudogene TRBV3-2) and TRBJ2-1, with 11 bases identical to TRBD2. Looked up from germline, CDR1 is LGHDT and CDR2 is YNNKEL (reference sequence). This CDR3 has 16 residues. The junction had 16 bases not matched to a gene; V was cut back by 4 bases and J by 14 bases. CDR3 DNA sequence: TGTGCCAGCAGCCTTAGCGGGACTAGCGGACCCGGGGGGGAGTTCTTC. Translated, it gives CASSLSGTSGPGGEFF.

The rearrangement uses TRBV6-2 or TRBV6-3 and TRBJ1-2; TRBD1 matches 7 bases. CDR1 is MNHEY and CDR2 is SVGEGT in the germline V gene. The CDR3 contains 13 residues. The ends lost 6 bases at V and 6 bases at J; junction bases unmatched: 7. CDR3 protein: CASSATGSNGYTF. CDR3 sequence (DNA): TGTGCCAGCAGCGCGACAGGGAGCAATGGCTACACCTTC.

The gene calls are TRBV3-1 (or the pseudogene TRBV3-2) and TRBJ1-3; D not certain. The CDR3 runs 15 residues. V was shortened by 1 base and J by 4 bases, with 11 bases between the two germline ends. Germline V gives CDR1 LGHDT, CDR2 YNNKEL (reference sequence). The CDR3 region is CASSQALAAGNTIYF. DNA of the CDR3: TGTGCCAGCAGCCAAGCCCTCGCTGCGGGAAACACCATATATTTT.

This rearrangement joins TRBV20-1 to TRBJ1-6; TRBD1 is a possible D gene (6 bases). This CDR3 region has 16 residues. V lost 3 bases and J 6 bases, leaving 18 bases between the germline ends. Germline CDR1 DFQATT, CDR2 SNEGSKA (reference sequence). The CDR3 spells CSASKETGASNSPLHF. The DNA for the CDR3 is TGCAGTGCTAGTAAAGAGACAGGTGCCAGTAATTCACCCCTCCACTTT.

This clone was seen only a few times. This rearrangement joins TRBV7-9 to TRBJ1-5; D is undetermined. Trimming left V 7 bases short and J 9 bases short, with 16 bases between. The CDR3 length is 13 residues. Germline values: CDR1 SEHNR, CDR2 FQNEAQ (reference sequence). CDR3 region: CASNKEGVGPQHF. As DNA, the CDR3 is TGTGCCAGCAATAAGGAGGGCGTGGGGCCCCAGCATTTT.

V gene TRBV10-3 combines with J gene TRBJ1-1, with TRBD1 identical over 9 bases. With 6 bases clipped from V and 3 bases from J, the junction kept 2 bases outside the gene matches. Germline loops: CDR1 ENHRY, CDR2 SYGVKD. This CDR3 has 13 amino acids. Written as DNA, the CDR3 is TGTGCCATCAGAGACAGGGGGGACACTGAAGCTTTCTTT. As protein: CAIRDRGDTEAFF.

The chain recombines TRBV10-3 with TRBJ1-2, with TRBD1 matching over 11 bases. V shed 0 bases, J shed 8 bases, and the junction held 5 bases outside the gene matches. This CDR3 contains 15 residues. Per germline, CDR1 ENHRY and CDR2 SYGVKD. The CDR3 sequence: CAISESLGQGEGYTF. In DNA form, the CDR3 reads TGTGCCATCAGTGAGTCTTTGGGACAGGGGGAAGGCTACACCTTC.

CDR3 sequence reads: CASRLEGYQPQHF. As DNA, the CDR3 is TGTGCCAGCAGATTAGAGGGTTATCAGCCCCAGCATTTT. This chain links TRBV2 with TRBJ1-5; D gene unclear. There are 13 residues in the CDR3. The ends were cut back, 6 bases at V and 5 bases at J, with 11 bases in the middle. The V gene's germline CDR1 is SNHLY and CDR2 FYNNEI.

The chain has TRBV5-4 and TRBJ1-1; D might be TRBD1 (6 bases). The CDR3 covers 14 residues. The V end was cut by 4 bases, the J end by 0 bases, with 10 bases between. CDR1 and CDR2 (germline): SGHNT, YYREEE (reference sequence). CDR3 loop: CASSPDSLNTEAFF. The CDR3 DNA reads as TGTGCCAGCAGCCCGGACAGCCTGAACACTGAAGCTTTCTTT.

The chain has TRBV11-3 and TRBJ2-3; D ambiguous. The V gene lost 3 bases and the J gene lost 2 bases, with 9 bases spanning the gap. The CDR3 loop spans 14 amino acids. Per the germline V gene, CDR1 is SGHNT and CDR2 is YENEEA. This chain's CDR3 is CASSFPGFTDTQYF. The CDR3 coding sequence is TGTGCCAGCAGCTTCCCAGGTTTCACAGATACGCAGTATTTT. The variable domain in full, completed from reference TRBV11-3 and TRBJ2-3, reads EAGVVQSPRYKIIEKKQPVAFWCNPISGHNTLYWYLQNLGQGPELLIRYENEEAVDDSQLPKDRFSAERLKGVDSTLKIQPAELGDSAVYLCASSFPGFTDTQYFGPGTRLTVL.

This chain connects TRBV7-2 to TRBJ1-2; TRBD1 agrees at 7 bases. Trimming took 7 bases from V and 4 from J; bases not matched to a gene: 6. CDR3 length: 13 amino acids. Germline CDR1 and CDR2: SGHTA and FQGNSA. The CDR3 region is CASTRDRLYGYTF. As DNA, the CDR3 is TGTGCCAGCACCCGGGACAGACTCTATGGCTACACCTTC.

The CDR3 reads CASSGQGAGAEAFF. The CDR3 bases are TGTGCCAGTAGTGGACAGGGGGCCGGGGCTGAAGCTTTCTTT. The chain combines TRBV19 with TRBJ1-1; 11 bases align to TRBD1. V shed 5 bases and J 6 bases; nucleotides not matched to a gene: 5. CDR1 is LNHDA and CDR2 is SQIVND in the germline V gene (reference sequence). CDR3 length: 14 amino acids.

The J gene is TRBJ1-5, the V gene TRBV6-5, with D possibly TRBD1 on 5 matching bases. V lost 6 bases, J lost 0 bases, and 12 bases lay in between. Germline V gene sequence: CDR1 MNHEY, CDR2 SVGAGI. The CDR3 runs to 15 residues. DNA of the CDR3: TGTGCCAGCAGGAGACAGAGTAATAGCAATCAGCCCCAGCATTTT. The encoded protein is CASRRQSNSNQPQHF.

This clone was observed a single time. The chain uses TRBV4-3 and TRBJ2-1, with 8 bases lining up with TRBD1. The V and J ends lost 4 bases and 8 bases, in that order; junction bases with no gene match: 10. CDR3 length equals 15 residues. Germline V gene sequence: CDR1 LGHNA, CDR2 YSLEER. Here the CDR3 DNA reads TGCGCCAGCAGCCTCGGGACAGGAGGGTACGATGAGCAGTTCTTC. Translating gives CASSLGTGGYDEQFF.

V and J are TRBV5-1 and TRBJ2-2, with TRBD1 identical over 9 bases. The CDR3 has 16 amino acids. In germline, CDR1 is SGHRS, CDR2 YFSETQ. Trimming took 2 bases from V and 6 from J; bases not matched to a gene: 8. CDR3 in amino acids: CASSFQTGGRSGELFF. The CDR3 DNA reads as TGCGCCAGCAGCTTTCAAACAGGGGGCCGGTCCGGGGAGCTGTTTTTT.